The present TCR beta chain was sequenced within a study of cytomegalovirus exposure and HLA in healthy donors. Background on the study: Falling in the Caucasian-associated ancestry cluster were about 82% of 300 to 500 genotyped donors.

CDR3 length equals 15 residues. The V gene's germline CDR1 is SGDLS and CDR2 YYNGEE. Trimming took off 1 base at V and 4 bases at J, with 11 bases between the two ends. With 60 Vbeta and 13 Jbeta primers, the PCR was carried out. In the original analysis: In a later analysis, some 10 million of 60 million to 80 million unique beta chains occurred in at least two donors. TCRdb's table, derived via immunoSEQ multiplex PCR, lists solely in-frame clones and lacks some. The V and J calls and clone size are taken from that table; D and trimming were inferred from the DNA. The sample contains 150,000 to 200,000 clones, just over 70% of which appear only once.

The chain carries TRBV9 and TRBJ2-2; the D gene is possibly TRBD2 (6 bases). This clonotype was sampled from a human donor in good health. The source material was PBMCs. The CDR3 sequence: CASSVLGGRTGELFF. The CDR3 nucleotides are TGTGCCAGCAGCGTACTCGGGGGACGCACCGGGGAGCTGTTTTTT.